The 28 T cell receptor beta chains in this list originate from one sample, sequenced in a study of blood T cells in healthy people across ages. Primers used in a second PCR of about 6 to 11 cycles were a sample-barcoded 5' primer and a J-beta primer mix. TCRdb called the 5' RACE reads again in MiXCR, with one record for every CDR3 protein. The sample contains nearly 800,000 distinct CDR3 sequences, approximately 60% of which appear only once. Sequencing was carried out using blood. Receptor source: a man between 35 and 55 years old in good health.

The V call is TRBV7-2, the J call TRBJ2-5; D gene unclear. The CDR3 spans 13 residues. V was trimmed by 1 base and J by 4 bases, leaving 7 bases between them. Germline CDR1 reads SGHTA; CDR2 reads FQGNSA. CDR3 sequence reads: CASSLDYGETQYF. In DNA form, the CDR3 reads TGTGCCAGCAGCTTAGATTACGGAGAGACCCAGTACTTC.

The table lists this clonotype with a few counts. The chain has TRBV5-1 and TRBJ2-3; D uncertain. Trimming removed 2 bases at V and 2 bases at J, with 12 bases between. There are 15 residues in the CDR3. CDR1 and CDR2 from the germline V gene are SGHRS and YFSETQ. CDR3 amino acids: CASSFSLTSTDTQYF. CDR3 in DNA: TGCGCCAGCAGCTTTTCCCTGACCTCCACAGATACGCAGTATTTT. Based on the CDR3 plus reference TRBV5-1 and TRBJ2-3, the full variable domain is KAGVTQTPRYLIKTRGQQVTLSCSPISGHRSVSWYQQTPGQGLQFLFEYFSETQRNKGNFPGRFSGRQFSNSRSEMNVSTLELGDSALYLCASSFSLTSTDTQYFGPGTRLTVL.

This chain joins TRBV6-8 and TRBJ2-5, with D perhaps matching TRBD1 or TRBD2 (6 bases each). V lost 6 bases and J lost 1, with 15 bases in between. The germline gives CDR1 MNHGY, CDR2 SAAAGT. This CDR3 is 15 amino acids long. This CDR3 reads CASSNGRDTQETQYF. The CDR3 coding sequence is TGTGCCAGCAGCAATGGGCGGGACACCCAAGAGACCCAGTACTTC.

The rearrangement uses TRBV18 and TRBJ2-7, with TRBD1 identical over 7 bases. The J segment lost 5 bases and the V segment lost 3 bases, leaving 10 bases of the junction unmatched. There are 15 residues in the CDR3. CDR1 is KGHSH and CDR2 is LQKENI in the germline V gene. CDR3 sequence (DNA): TGTGCCAGCTCACCTTCCCCGAACAGGGGTAACGAGCAGTACTTC. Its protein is CASSPSPNRGNEQYF.

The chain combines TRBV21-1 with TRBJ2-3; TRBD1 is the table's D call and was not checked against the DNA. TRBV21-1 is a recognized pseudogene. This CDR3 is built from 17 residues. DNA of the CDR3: TGTGCCAGCAGCCCACCACCGGGACAGATAAACACAGATACGCAGTATTTT. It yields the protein CASSPPPGQINTDTQYF.

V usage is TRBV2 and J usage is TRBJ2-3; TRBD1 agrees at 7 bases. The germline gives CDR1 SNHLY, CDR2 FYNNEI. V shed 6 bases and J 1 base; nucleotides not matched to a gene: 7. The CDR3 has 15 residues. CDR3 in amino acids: CASSSQGSGTDTQYF. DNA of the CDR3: TGTGCCAGCAGCTCACAGGGGAGCGGCACAGATACGCAGTATTTT.

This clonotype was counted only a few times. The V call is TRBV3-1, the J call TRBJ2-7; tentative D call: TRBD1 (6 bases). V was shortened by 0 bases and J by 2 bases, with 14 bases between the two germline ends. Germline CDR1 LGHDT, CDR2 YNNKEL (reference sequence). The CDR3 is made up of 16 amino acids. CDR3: CASSQDFKGQTYEQYF. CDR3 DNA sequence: TGTGCCAGCAGCCAAGATTTCAAAGGACAGACCTACGAGCAGTACTTC.

CDR3 protein: CASSQEESYGYTF. CDR3 in DNA: TGTGCCAGCTCACAAGAGGAGAGCTATGGCTACACCTTC. V usage is TRBV18 and J usage is TRBJ1-2; no clear D gene. Germline-derived CDR1 and CDR2 are KGHSH and LQKENI. Deletions cut 4 bases from V and 4 bases from J, with 10 bases between. This CDR3 comprises 13 residues.

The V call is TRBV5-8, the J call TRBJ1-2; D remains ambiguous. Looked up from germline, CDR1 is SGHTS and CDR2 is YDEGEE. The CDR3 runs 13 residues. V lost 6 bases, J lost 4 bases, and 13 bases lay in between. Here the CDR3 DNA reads TGTGCCAGCACCGAATTACGAAGCTATGGCTACACCTTC. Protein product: CASTELRSYGYTF.

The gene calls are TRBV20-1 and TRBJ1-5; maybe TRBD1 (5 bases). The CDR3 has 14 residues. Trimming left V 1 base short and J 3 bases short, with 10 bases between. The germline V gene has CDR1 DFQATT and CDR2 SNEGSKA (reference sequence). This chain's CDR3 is CSARAGYDNQPQHF. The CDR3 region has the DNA TGCAGTGCTAGAGCAGGGTATGACAATCAGCCCCAGCATTTT.

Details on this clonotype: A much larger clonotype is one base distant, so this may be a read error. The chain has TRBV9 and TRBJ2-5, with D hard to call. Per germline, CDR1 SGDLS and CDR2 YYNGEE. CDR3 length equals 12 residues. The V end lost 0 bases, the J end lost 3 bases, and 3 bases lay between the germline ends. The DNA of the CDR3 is TGTGCCAGCAGCGTAGTAGAAGAGACCCAGTACTTC. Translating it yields CASSVVEETQYF.

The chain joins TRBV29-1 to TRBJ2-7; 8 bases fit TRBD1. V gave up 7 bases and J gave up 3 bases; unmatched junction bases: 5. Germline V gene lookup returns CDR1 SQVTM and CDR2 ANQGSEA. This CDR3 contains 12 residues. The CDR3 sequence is CSARQGLYEQYF. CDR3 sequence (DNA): TGCAGCGCCCGACAGGGGCTCTACGAGCAGTACTTC.

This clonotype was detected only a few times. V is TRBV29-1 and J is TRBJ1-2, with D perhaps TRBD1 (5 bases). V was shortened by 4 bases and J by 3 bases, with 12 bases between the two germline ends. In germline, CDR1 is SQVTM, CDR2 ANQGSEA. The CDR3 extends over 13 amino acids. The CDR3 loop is CSVGDGADYGYTF. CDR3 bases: TGCAGCGTTGGGGACGGTGCTGACTATGGCTACACCTTC.

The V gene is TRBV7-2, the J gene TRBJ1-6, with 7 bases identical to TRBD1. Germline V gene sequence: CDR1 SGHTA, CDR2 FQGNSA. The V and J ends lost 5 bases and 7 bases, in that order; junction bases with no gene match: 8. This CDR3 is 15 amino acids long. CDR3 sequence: CASSPVPGQNSPLHF. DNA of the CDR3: TGTGCCAGCAGCCCCGTCCCGGGACAGAATTCACCCCTCCACTTT.

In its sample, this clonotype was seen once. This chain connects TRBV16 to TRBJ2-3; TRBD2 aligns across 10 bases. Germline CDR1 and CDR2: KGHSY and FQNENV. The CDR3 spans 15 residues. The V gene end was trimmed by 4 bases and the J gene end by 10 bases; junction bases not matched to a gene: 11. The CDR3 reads CASSPRHLAGEAQYF. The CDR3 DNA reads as TGTGCCAGCAGCCCCCGTCACCTAGCGGGAGAAGCGCAGTATTTT.

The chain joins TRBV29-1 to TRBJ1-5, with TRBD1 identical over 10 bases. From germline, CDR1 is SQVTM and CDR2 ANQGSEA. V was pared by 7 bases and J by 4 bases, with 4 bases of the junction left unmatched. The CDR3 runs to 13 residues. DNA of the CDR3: TGCAGCGGGGGACAGGGGATTAATCAGCCCCAGCATTTT. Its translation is CSGGQGINQPQHF. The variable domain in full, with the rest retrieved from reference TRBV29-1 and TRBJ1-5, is SAVISQKPSRDICQRGTSLTIQCQVDSQVTMMFWYRQQPGQSLTLIATANQGSEATYESGFVIDKFPISRPNLTFSTLTVSNMSPEDSSIYLCSGGQGINQPQHFGDGTRLSIL.

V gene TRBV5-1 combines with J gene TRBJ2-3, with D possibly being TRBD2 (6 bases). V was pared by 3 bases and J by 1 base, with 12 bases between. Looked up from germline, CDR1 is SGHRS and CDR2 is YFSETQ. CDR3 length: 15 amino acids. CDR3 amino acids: CASSWRDGRTDTQYF. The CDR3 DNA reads TGCGCCAGCAGCTGGAGGGACGGGCGCACAGATACGCAGTATTTT.

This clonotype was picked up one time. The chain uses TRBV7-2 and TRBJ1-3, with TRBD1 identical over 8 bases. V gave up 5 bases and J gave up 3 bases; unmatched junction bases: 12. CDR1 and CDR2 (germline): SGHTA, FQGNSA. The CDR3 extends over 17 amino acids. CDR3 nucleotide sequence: TGTGCCAGCAGCCGAGACAGGGGAGTTACCGATGGAAACACCATATATTTT. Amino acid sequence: CASSRDRGVTDGNTIYF.

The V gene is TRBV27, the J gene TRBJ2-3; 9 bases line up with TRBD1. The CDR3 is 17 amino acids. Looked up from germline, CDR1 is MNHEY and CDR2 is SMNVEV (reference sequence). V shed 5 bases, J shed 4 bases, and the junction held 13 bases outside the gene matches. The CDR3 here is CASSRTSGQGISDTQYF. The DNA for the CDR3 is TGTGCCAGCAGTCGAACGTCGGGACAGGGAATCTCAGATACGCAGTATTTT.

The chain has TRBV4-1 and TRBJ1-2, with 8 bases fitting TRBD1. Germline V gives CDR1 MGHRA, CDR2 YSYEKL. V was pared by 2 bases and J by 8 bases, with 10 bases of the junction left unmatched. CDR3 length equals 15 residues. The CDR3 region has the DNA TGCGCCAGCAGCCAATCCCGCCAGGGGGCAGGAGGCTACACCTTC. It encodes CASSQSRQGAGGYTF.

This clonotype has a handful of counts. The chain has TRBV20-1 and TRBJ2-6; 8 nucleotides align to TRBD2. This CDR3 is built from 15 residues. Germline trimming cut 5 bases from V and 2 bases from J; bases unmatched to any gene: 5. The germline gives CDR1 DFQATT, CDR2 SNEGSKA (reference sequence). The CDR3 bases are TGCAGTGCTTCCGGGAGGGTTGCTGGGGCCAACGTCCTGACTTTC. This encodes CSASGRVAGANVLTF.

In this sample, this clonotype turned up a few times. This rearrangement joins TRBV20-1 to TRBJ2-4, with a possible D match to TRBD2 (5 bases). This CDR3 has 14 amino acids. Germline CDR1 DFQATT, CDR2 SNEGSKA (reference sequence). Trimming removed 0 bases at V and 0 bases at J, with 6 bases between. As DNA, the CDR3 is TGCAGTGCTAGAGATGGACTAGCCAAAAACATTCAGTACTTC. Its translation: CSARDGLAKNIQYF.

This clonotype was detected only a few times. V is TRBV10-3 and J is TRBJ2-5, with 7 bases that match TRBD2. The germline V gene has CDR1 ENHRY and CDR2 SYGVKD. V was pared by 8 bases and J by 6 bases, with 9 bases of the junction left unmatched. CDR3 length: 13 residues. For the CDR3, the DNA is TGTGCCATCGGGGGGGATGGGTTCCAGACCCAGTACTTC. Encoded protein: CAIGGDGFQTQYF.

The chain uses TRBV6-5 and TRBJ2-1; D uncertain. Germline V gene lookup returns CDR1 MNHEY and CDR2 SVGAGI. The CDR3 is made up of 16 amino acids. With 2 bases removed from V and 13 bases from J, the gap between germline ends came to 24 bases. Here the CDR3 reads CASSYGRGALGETQFF. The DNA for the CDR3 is TGTGCCAGCAGTTACGGAAGAGGAGCGTTAGGAGAGACCCAGTTCTTC.

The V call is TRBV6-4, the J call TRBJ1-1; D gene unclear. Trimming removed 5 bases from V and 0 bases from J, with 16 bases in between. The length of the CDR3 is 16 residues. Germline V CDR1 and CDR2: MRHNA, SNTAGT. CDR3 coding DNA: TGTGCCAGCAGTCCCGACTGGGGATCTCTGAACACTGAAGCTTTCTTT. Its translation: CASSPDWGSLNTEAFF.

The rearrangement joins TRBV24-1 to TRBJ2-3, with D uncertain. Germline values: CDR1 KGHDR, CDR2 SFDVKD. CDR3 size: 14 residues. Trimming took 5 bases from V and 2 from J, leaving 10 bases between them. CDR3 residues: CATSGPKDTDTQYF. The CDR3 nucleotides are TGTGCCACCAGTGGCCCCAAAGACACAGATACGCAGTATTTT.

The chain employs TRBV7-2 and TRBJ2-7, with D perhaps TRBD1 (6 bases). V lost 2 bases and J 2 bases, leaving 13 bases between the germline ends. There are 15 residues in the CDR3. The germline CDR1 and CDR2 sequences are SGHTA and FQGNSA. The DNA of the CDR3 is TGTGCCAGCAGCTTACACCGGACAGAGACCTACGAGCAGTACTTC. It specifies CASSLHRTETYEQYF. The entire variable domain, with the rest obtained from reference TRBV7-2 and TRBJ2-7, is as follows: GAGVSQSPSNKVTEKGKDVELRCDPISGHTALYWYRQSLGQGLEFLIYFQGNSAPDKSGLPSDRFSAERTGGSVSTLTIQRTQQEDSAVYLCASSLHRTETYEQYFGPGTRLTVT.

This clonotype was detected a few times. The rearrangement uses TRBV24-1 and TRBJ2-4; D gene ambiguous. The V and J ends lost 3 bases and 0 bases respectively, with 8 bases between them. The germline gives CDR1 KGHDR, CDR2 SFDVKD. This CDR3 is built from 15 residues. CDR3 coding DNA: TGTGCCACCAGTGATGCCCGAATAGCCAAAAACATTCAGTACTTC. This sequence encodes CATSDARIAKNIQYF.